The sequence of this T cell receptor (beta chain) was determined in a study of blood T cell repertoires in COVID-19. Study overall: Samples came from the United States, Italy and Spain, spanning acute and convalescent COVID-19. PBMCs, B-cell-depleted T cells, or T cells were the source of the cDNA or gDNA that made up the material.

Per the original methods: Reference gene primer amplification gave estimated nucleated cell counts. Libraries were prepared by immunoSEQ multiplex PCR; TCRdb keeps only in-frame clonotypes and omits some of them. V, J and clone size reflect that table, while D and trimming were determined from the DNA. The sample lists about 97,000 clones; about 80% were seen once. The germline V gene has CDR1 SGHNT and CDR2 YYREEE (reference sequence). V shed 1 base and J shed 7 bases, with 20 bases lying between them. CDR3 length: 16 amino acids. This receptor was taken from a man between 65 and 85 years old with acute or convalescent COVID-19. Sequencing was performed on peripheral blood. The chain is built from TRBV5-4 and TRBJ1-2; the D gene is possibly TRBD1 (5 bases). The CDR3 DNA reads TGTGCCAGCAGCTTGAGGGAGGTGGGGGGAAAGGCTGGCTACACCTTC. Encoded protein: CASSLREVGGKAGYTF.